What follows is one T cell receptor (beta chain) and its context. This clonotype was detected ten times or more. Its antigen target is currently unknown. No base quality values were provided; no much bigger clone lies one nucleotide off. The data originate from a study of tumor-infiltrating lymphocytes in primary liver carcinoma (dated by TCRdb to about 2017). Background for the entire study: Between November 2015 and early 2016, roughly five patients in China with histopathologically diagnosed primary liver carcinoma had surgical resection. The five patients, three men and two women aged 30 to 69 years, had hepatocellular carcinoma (four) or combined HCC and intrahepatic cholangiocarcinoma (one). The five patients had tumors of stage T1-T3 N0M0, with maximum diameters ranging from roughly 4.2 to 10 cm. Each sample produced about 3.5 to 8 million productive TCRbeta reads, and read depth showed no significant difference between tissue types. TCRbeta repertoire sequencing, expression microarrays and whole-exome sequencing were combined in the study across five regions of each liver tumor, with adjacent normal tissue and blood also included. A total of roughly 35 specimens from 5 patients, comprising approximately 25 tumor regions, 5 adjacent noncancerous liver tissues and 5 peripheral blood samples, were covered by TCRbeta repertoire sequencing. Repertoires from technical replicates were highly reproducible, with mean shared-clone rates approximately 0.92 and correlation coefficients above 0.95.

The paper's findings and limits, for the study overall: Consistent with antigen-driven expansion, pairs of tumor regions showed higher repertoire overlap (mean about 36%) than either tumor-adjacent pairs (around 17%) or tumor-blood pairs (roughly 14%). Since the samples were bulk and unsorted, there was no way to compare CD4+ and CD8+ T cell repertoires. Compared with blood, tumors had a significantly larger share of the repertoire taken up by the top 250 clones (p = 0.039). With just four to six patients in the study, the authors point out that the findings should be validated in a larger study. Because only the TCR beta chain was sequenced and unpaired alpha chains were not captured, true repertoire diversity is likely underestimated.

CDR3 length: 19 amino acids, cysteine to phenylalanine. Left in the record is the CDR3 DNA by itself, 57 bases read in frame from the first base. The V end gives up 0 bases and the J end 6 bases, leaving 14 bases in the junction not matched to a gene. CDR1 and CDR2 are read off the germline V gene as MGHRA and YSYEKL. TCRbeta-specific cDNA was reverse-transcribed from 500 ng total RNA using a constant-region primer and ProtoScript II reverse transcriptase. Construction of the TCRbeta libraries relied on three nested rounds of multiplex PCR, following a slightly modified ARM-PCR procedure. Each of the first two PCR rounds ran for 10 cycles and used multiplex TRBV1-TRBV30 forward primers together with a Cbeta reverse primer. A final 25-cycle PCR with Deep VentR polymerase added sample barcodes and Illumina adapters. Before sequencing, amplicons of 200-500 bp were purified from gel using a QIAquick gel extraction kit. The TCRbeta amplicons were sequenced with 250-bp paired-end reads on an Illumina HiSeq 2500. From the authors' description of their analysis: Reads were quality-trimmed with Trimmomatic v0.33, and paired reads were merged with FLASH v1.2.11 to recover full CDR3 sequences. MiGEC v1.2.1b assigned V, D and J germline segments to the rearranged TCRbeta sequences. Clonotype statistics, along with Shannon-Wiener diversity indices, were calculated using VDJtools v1.0.0. To cut down on sampling bias, every analysis after diversity analysis relied on just the 250 most abundant clonotypes from each sample. TCRdb's own reprocessing of the public reads used fastp at Q25 and MiXCR and kept productive beta chains. For every CDR3 protein sequence, its rows merge into one entry that carries the most common genes and DNA. In this record, the V and J calls reflect TCRdb's handling and not the investigators' own analysis. This sample lists about 210,000 distinct CDR3 sequences; around three fifths were detected once. The top ten clonotypes cover around 7.1% of the sample.

RNA from unsorted whole blood was extracted with TRIzol reagent, and germline DNA was obtained with the DNeasy Blood & Tissue kit. Chronic HBV infection was present in the patients, and the patients were treatment-naive at sampling. Before surgery, roughly 4 milliliters of peripheral blood were drawn into K2EDTA tubes. Sequenced material: peripheral blood. The receptor comes from a woman aged 55 to 70 with primary liver carcinoma and hepatitis B virus infection. Recombination linked TRBV4-1 to TRBJ2-1, with 10 junctional bases fitting TRBD2. DNA sequence: TGCGCCAGCAGCCAAGATCCGCCCCCACTAGCGGGAAGGGGCAATGAGCAGTTCTTC. Its protein reads: CASSQDPPPLAGRGNEQFF.